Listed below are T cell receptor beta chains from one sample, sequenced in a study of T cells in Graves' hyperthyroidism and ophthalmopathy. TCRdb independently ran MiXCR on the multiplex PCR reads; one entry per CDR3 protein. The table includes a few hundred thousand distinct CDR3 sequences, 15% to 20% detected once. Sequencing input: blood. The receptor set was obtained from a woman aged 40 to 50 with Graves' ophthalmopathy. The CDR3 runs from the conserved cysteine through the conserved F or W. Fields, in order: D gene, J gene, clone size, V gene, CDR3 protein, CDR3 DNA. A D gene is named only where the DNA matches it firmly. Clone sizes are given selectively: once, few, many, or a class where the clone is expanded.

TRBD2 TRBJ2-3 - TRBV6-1 CASRGGAFSTDTQYF TGTGCCAGCAGGGGAGGGGCGTTCAGCACAGATACGCAGTATTTT
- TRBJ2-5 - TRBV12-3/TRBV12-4 CASSRLGMQETQYF TGTGCCAGCAGTCGCTTAGGGATGCAAGAGACCCAGTACTTC
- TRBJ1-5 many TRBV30 CAWSEDDRWDQPQHF TGTGCCTGGAGTGAGGACGACAGATGGGATCAGCCCCAGCATTTT
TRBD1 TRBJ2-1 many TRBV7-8 CASIKSGGDYNEQFF TGTGCCAGCATCAAATCAGGGGGAGACTACAATGAGCAGTTCTTC
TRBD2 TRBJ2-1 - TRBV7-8 CASSARLAGGYNEQFF TGTGCCAGCAGCGCCAGACTAGCGGGGGGGTACAATGAGCAGTTCTTC
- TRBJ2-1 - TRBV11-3 CASSSSGNPNEQFF TGTGCCAGCAGCTCCTCCGGGAACCCCAATGAGCAGTTCTTC
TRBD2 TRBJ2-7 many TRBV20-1 CSASKTSGGNEQYF TGCAGTGCTAGTAAGACTAGCGGGGGAAACGAGCAGTACTTC
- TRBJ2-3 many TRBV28 CASTDPGGTDTQYF TGTGCCAGCACAGACCCGGGCGGCACAGATACGCAGTATTTT
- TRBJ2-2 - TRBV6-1 CASSEGRPDGELFF TGTGCCAGCAGTGAAGGGCGACCCGACGGGGAGCTGTTTTTT
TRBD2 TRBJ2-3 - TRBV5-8 CASSRVAGGGTDTQYF TGTGCCAGCAGCCGAGTAGCGGGGGGCGGCACAGATACGCAGTATTTT
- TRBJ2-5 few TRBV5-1 CASSLGEIQETQYF TGCGCCAGCAGCTTGGGGGAAATCCAAGAGACCCAGTACTTC
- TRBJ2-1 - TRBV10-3 CAIKAEYNEQFF TGTGCCATCAAGGCGGAGTACAATGAGCAGTTCTTC
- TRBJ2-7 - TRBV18 CASSGTSTYEQYF TGTGCCAGCTCCGGGACATCTACCTACGAGCAGTACTTC
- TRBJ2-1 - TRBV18 CASSLIDSYNEQFF TGTGCCAGCTCACTAATAGACTCATACAATGAGCAGTTCTTC
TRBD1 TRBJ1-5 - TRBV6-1 CASSYAAGGGQPQHF TGTGCCAGCAGTTACGCGGCAGGGGGCGGTCAGCCCCAGCATTTT
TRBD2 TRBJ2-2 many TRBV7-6 CASSVGWLAGTGELFF TGTGCCAGCAGCGTCGGTTGGCTAGCGGGCACCGGGGAGCTGTTTTTT
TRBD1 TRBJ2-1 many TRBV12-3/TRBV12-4 CASTSGTGLNEQFF TGTGCCAGCACCTCCGGGACAGGGTTGAATGAGCAGTTCTTC
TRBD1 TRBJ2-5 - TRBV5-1 CASSYTGVQETQYF TGCGCCAGCAGCTACACAGGGGTTCAAGAGACCCAGTACTTC
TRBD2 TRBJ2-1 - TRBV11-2 CASSLVLAGAGNEQFF TGTGCCAGCAGCTTAGTGCTAGCGGGAGCAGGCAATGAGCAGTTCTTC
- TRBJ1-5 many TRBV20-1 CSATSGGQPQHF TGCAGTGCTACCAGCGGGGGTCAGCCCCAGCATTTT
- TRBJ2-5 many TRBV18 CASSPAIQETQYF TGTGCCAGCTCACCAGCCATCCAAGAGACCCAGTACTTC
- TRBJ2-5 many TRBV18 CASSRRETTRETQYF TGTGCCAGCTCACGCCGGGAGACAACGAGGGAGACCCAGTACTTC
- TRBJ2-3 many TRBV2 CASNTGSRSSTDTQYF TGTGCCAGCAATACAGGGAGTCGTTCTAGCACAGATACGCAGTATTTT
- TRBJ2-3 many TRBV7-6 CASSPHITDTQYF TGTGCCAGCAGCCCACACATCACAGATACGCAGTATTTT
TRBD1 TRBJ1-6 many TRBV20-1 CSARDRTGSDSPLHF TGCAGTGCTAGAGACAGGACAGGGAGCGATTCACCCCTCCACTTT
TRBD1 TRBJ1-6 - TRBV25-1 CASSGLDRGYNSPLHF TGTGCCAGCAGTGGGCTTGACAGGGGTTATAATTCACCCCTCCACTTT
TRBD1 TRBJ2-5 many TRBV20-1 CSATRQGWQETQYF TGCAGTGCTACTCGACAGGGTTGGCAAGAGACCCAGTACTTC
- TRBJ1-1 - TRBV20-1 CSARGQTEAFF TGCAGTGCTAGAGGGCAGACTGAAGCTTTCTTT
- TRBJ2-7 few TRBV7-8 CASSPRTLISYEQYF TGTGCCAGCAGCCCGAGGACACTTATCTCCTACGAGCAGTACTTC
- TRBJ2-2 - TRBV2 CAGSVQGPTGELFF TGTGCCGGCAGTGTGCAGGGGCCCACCGGGGAGCTGTTTTTT
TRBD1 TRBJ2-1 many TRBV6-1 CASDPGTDYNEQFF TGTGCCAGCGACCCCGGGACAGACTACAATGAGCAGTTCTTC
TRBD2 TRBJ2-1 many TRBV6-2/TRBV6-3 CASMGGTPHYNEQFF TGTGCCAGCATGGGAGGGACTCCCCACTACAATGAGCAGTTCTTC
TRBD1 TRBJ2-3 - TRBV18 CASSLTGGSNADTQYF TGTGCCAGCTCACTGACAGGGGGTTCGAACGCAGATACGCAGTATTTT
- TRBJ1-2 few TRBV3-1 CASSHWRDGEGGYTF TGTGCCAGCAGCCACTGGAGGGACGGAGAAGGTGGCTACACCTTC
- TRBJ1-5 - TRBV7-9 CASSRTGSPDQPQHF TGTGCCAGCAGCCGTACAGGGAGTCCCGACCAGCCCCAGCATTTT
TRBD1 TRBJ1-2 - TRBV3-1 CASSQDRDRGVYGYTF TGTGCCAGCAGCCAAGATCGGGACAGGGGGGTCTATGGCTACACCTTC
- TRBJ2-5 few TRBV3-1 CASSQEIPGTGQETQYF TGTGCCAGCAGCCAAGAAATTCCCGGGACGGGTCAAGAGACCCAGTACTTC
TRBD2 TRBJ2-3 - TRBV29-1 CSVAPSGSTDTQYF TGCAGCGTTGCCCCTAGCGGGTCCACAGATACGCAGTATTTT
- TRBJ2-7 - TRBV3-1 CASPYRAWEQYF TGTGCCAGCCCATACAGGGCGTGGGAGCAGTACTTC
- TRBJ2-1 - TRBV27 CASRRQVDSYNEQFF TGTGCCAGCCGCCGACAGGTAGACTCCTACAATGAGCAGTTCTTC
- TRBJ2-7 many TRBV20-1 CSARAPDPYEQYF TGCAGTGCTAGGGCCCCGGACCCCTACGAGCAGTACTTC
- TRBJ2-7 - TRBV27 CASSLYTSRYEQYF TGTGCCAGCAGTCTATACACTAGCAGGTACGAGCAGTACTTC
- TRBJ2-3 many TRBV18 CASSPGGPDTQYF TGTGCCAGCTCACCAGGGGGCCCAGATACGCAGTATTTT
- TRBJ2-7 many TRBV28 CASRSRSANPSYEQYF TGTGCCAGCCGGAGTAGATCGGCCAACCCATCCTACGAGCAGTACTTC